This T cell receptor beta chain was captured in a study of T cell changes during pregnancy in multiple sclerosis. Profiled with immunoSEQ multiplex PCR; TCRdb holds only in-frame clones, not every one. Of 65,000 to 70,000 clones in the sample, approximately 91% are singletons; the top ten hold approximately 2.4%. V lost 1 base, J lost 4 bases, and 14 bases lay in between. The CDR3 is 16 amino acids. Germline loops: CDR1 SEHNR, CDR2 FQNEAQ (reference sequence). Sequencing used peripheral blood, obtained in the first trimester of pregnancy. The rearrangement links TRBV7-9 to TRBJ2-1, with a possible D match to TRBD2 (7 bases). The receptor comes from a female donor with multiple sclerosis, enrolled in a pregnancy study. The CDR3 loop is CASSLGSGGPYNEQFF. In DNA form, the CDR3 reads TGTGCCAGCAGCTTAGGTTCGGGGGGCCCATACAATGAGCAGTTCTTC.